The 29 T cell receptor beta chains presented below share a single source sample, sequenced in a study of T cells in Graves' hyperthyroidism and ophthalmopathy. Amplified TCR beta CDR3 regions came from RNA transcripts. TCR CDR3 underwent first-round RT-PCR with the HTBI primer set. TCRdb fed the multiplex PCR reads into MiXCR, producing one record per CDR3 protein. The sample yields hundreds of thousands of distinct CDR3 sequences, more than 12% seen once. Sequencing was carried out using blood. The origin of the receptors is a woman aged 45-65 years with Graves' ophthalmopathy.

This clonotype was detected only a few times. This chain connects TRBV9 to TRBJ1-2; D is perhaps TRBD1 (6 bases). Per germline, CDR1 SGDLS and CDR2 YYNGEE. The V and J ends lost 0 bases and 3 bases respectively, with 12 bases between them. This CDR3 spans 15 amino acids. Here the CDR3 reads CASSVAHPGDYGYTF. The CDR3 nucleotides read TGTGCCAGCAGCGTAGCCCATCCAGGGGACTATGGCTACACCTTC.

This clonotype was counted ten times or more. J is TRBJ2-5 and V is TRBV29-1; TRBD2 might be the D (6 bases). Germline V gene sequence: CDR1 SQVTM, CDR2 ANQGSEA. Trimming left V 6 bases short and J 9 bases short, with 20 bases between. There are 13 residues in the CDR3. The CDR3 here is CSVAGRGNLSQYF. The CDR3 DNA reads TGCAGCGTAGCCGGGAGAGGGAATCTATCCCAGTACTTC.

V gene TRBV2 combines with J gene TRBJ2-3; D not certain. V lost 9 bases and J 0 bases, leaving 13 bases between the germline ends. This CDR3 region has 14 residues. Germline V CDR1 and CDR2: SNHLY, FYNNEI. The CDR3 nucleotides are TGTGCCAGAAGGGAACGGGTCAGCACAGATACGCAGTATTTT. It codes for CARRERVSTDTQYF.

In its sample, this clonotype was seen many times. The chain joins TRBV20-1 to TRBJ2-1; D is perhaps TRBD2 (6 bases). V was clipped by 0 bases and J by 5 bases, with 14 bases between them. Germline V CDR1 and CDR2: DFQATT, SNEGSKA (reference sequence). The CDR3 has 15 residues. This chain's CDR3 is CSAREVPLADNEQFF. The CDR3 DNA sequence: TGCAGTGCTAGAGAGGTCCCGTTAGCGGACAATGAGCAGTTCTTC.

V is TRBV28 and J is TRBJ2-5; 8 bases match TRBD2. Germline trimming cut 7 bases from V and 5 bases from J; bases unmatched to any gene: 6. The germline gives CDR1 MDHEN, CDR2 SYDVKM. This CDR3 spans 13 amino acids. Written as DNA, the CDR3 is TGTGCCAGCAAGGTCAGCGGGAGTGAGACCCAGTACTTC. It translates to CASKVSGSETQYF.

This clonotype was detected many times. V is TRBV6-1 and J is TRBJ2-7; TRBD1 matches 11 bases. Trimming cost V 6 bases and J 3 bases; bases outside gene matches: 10. CDR3 length equals 16 residues. Germline V gives CDR1 MNHNS, CDR2 SASEGT. The CDR3 protein is CASSDNAGTGGYEQYF. DNA for the CDR3: TGTGCCAGCAGCGACAATGCCGGGACAGGGGGCTACGAGCAGTACTTC.

The table lists this clonotype with many counts. The V gene is TRBV25-1, the J gene TRBJ2-7; TRBD1 agrees at 8 bases. The CDR3 spans 14 residues. Per the germline V gene, CDR1 is MGHDK and CDR2 is SYGVNS. V shed 2 bases, J shed 1 base, and the junction held 1 base outside the gene matches. CDR3 DNA sequence: TGTGCCAGCAGTGAAGGACAGGGTTCCTACGAGCAGTACTTC. Amino acids: CASSEGQGSYEQYF.

This clonotype was counted many times. The rearrangement links TRBV29-1 to TRBJ2-3, with D perhaps TRBD2 (5 bases). This CDR3 comprises 15 residues. Trimming stripped 1 base from V and 0 bases from J, with 11 bases between. Germline lookup yields CDR1 SQVTM and CDR2 ANQGSEA. CDR3 residues: CSVEADYPSTDTQYF. CDR3 coding DNA: TGCAGCGTTGAAGCCGACTACCCTAGCACAGATACGCAGTATTTT.

This clonotype was seen ten or more times. V and J are TRBV20-1 and TRBJ2-5; a weak D match, TRBD2 (6 bases). Germline V lookup: CDR1 DFQATT, CDR2 SNEGSKA (reference sequence). The germline V and J ends were trimmed by 5 bases and 4 bases, with 11 bases remaining between them. The CDR3 is 12 amino acids. The CDR3 DNA reads TGCAGTGCTGTGGCGGAGGGAGAGACCCAGTACTTC. Protein sequence: CSAVAEGETQYF.

This clonotype was found many times. This rearrangement joins TRBV5-8 to TRBJ1-1, with D unclear. Trimming cost V 3 bases and J 5 bases, with 11 bases left between them. From germline, CDR1 is SGHTS and CDR2 YDEGEE. The CDR3 spans 13 residues. CDR3 loop: CASSYMHGTEAFF. CDR3 DNA sequence: TGTGCCAGCAGCTATATGCACGGGACTGAAGCTTTCTTT.

The chain has TRBV6-2 or TRBV6-3 and TRBJ2-3, with 7 bases identical to TRBD2. This CDR3 has 13 residues. Germline trimming cut 5 bases from V and 4 bases from J; bases unmatched to any gene: 3. Looked up from germline, CDR1 is MNHEY and CDR2 is SVGEGT. The CDR3 region is CASSRAGADTQYF. The CDR3 nucleotides read TGTGCCAGCAGTCGGGCGGGAGCAGATACGCAGTATTTT.

This clonotype has at least ten counts. This chain links TRBV28 with TRBJ2-7; 11 bases line up with TRBD2. V was pared by 5 bases and J by 3 bases, with 12 bases of the junction left unmatched. Germline CDR1 MDHEN, CDR2 SYDVKM. The CDR3 totals 17 residues. The CDR3 DNA sequence: TGTGCCAGCAGTCCCCCATCGGGTCTAGCGGGGGGCTACGAGCAGTACTTC. Its protein is CASSPPSGLAGGYEQYF.

Only a few counts were recorded for this clonotype. This chain links TRBV6-1 with TRBJ1-5; D might be TRBD1 (6 bases). V was pared by 6 bases and J by 3 bases, with 15 bases between. The CDR3 extends over 15 amino acids. The germline V gene encodes CDR1 MNHNS and CDR2 SASEGT. Written as DNA, the CDR3 is TGTGCCAGCAGCCAACAGGGAGTAGTCAATCAGCCCCAGCATTTT. Translating gives CASSQQGVVNQPQHF.

This clonotype was found many times. The chain uses TRBV12-3 or TRBV12-4 and TRBJ2-5, with 10 positions matching TRBD1. The CDR3 is made up of 14 amino acids. The trim removed 6 bases at V and 4 bases at J, leaving 5 bases unmatched. The CDR3 coding sequence is TGTGCCAGCAGGCCCGGGACAGGGGTAGAGACCCAGTACTTC. It is translated as CASRPGTGVETQYF.

The rearrangement uses TRBV18 and TRBJ1-1, with 8 bases lining up with TRBD1. The CDR3 loop spans 17 amino acids. Per germline, CDR1 KGHSH and CDR2 LQKENI. Trimming removed 0 bases from V and 1 base from J; junction bases left unmatched: 7. CDR3 loop: CASSPPAGGVGNTEAFF. CDR3 in DNA: TGTGCCAGCTCACCACCGGCAGGGGGCGTAGGGAACACTGAAGCTTTCTTT.

This clonotype showed up many times. The J gene is TRBJ2-5, the V gene TRBV7-2, with D possibly matching TRBD2 (5 bases). The CDR3 has 15 residues. Germline CDR1 SGHTA, CDR2 FQGNSA. V lost 3 bases and J lost 0, with 11 bases in between. CDR3: CASSLGAWYQETQYF. DNA for the CDR3: TGTGCCAGCAGCTTGGGAGCGTGGTACCAAGAGACCCAGTACTTC.

This clonotype has more than one count but fewer than ten. The chain is built from TRBV19 and TRBJ1-1; D not certain. V was pared by 4 bases and J by 0 bases, with 15 bases between. Germline values: CDR1 LNHDA, CDR2 SQIVND (reference sequence). This CDR3 comprises 16 residues. CDR3: CASSKDETPLNTEAFF. As DNA, the CDR3 is TGTGCCAGTAGTAAAGATGAGACACCTTTGAACACTGAAGCTTTCTTT.

This clonotype was seen many times. The rearrangement joins TRBV28 to TRBJ2-7; 12 positions agree with TRBD2. Germline-derived CDR1 and CDR2 are MDHEN and SYDVKM. The V segment lost 6 bases and the J segment 2 bases; nucleotides outside the gene matches: 8. The CDR3 extends over 16 amino acids. CDR3 loop: CASSPRTSGNTYEQYF. The CDR3 DNA sequence: TGTGCCAGCAGCCCCCGGACTAGCGGGAACACCTACGAGCAGTACTTC.

The chain is built from TRBV2 and TRBJ2-3; 8 bases line up with TRBD1. The CDR3 runs 14 residues. Germline-derived CDR1 and CDR2 are SNHLY and FYNNEI. V gave up 7 bases and J gave up 0 bases; unmatched junction bases: 3. The CDR3 protein is CASKDRGSTDTQYF. The CDR3 DNA reads as TGTGCCAGCAAAGACAGGGGCAGCACAGATACGCAGTATTTT.

The genes are TRBV19 and TRBJ1-1; D is ambiguous. In germline, CDR1 is LNHDA, CDR2 SQIVND (reference sequence). With 6 bases removed from V and 7 bases from J, the gap between germline ends came to 15 bases. This CDR3 spans 13 amino acids. The CDR3 nucleotides are TGTGCCAGTAGGCCAGATACTACTAGTGAAGCTTTCTTT. Translated, it gives CASRPDTTSEAFF.

This clonotype was counted a few times. V is TRBV20-1 and J is TRBJ2-7; TRBD2 aligns across 9 bases. There are 15 residues in the CDR3. V was pared by 0 bases and J by 4 bases, with 7 bases of the junction left unmatched. CDR1 is DFQATT, CDR2 SNEGSKA, per germline (reference sequence). The CDR3 region is CSARDSSSGKYEQYF. The CDR3 nucleotides read TGCAGTGCTAGAGATTCATCTAGCGGGAAATACGAGCAGTACTTC.

This clonotype was found many times. This chain links TRBV27 with TRBJ1-2, with D maybe TRBD1 (6 bases). The ends were cut back, 7 bases at V and 2 bases at J, with 11 bases in the middle. The CDR3 contains 13 residues. Germline CDR1 MNHEY, CDR2 SMNVEV (reference sequence). The CDR3 nucleotides are TGTGCCAGCAAGTCGAGGGGGAACTATGGCTACACCTTC. As protein: CASKSRGNYGYTF.

This clonotype occurred many times. V usage is TRBV3-1 and J usage is TRBJ2-5, with 13 bases matching TRBD2. The CDR3 spans 17 residues. Germline lookup yields CDR1 LGHDT and CDR2 YNNKEL (reference sequence). After removal of 5 bases from V and 5 bases from J, the junction contained 11 bases not matched to a gene. The CDR3 sequence: CASSTRTSGSSSETQYF. The CDR3 DNA sequence: TGTGCCAGCAGCACCCGGACTAGCGGGAGTTCGTCGGAGACCCAGTACTTC.

This clonotype was observed many times. This chain connects TRBV5-5 to TRBJ2-3, with 11 bases matching TRBD2. Germline V gives CDR1 SGHKS, CDR2 YYEKEE (reference sequence). Trimming removed 4 bases from V and 5 bases from J; junction bases left unmatched: 9. The CDR3 loop spans 16 amino acids. The CDR3 DNA reads as TGTGCCAGCAGCACCTTTAGCGGGAGGGCCGAAGATACGCAGTATTTT. This sequence encodes CASSTFSGRAEDTQYF.

Ten or more counts support this clonotype. The rearrangement links TRBV7-3 to TRBJ1-6; TRBD1 aligns across 10 bases. V lost 1 base, J lost 9 bases, and 3 bases stayed unmatched. The germline CDR1 and CDR2 sequences are SGHTA and FQGTGA. This CDR3 has 15 residues. CDR3 coding DNA: TGTGCCAGCAGCTTAATTGGGACAGGGGTTTCACCCCTCCACTTT. It translates to CASSLIGTGVSPLHF. The whole variable domain, remainder taken from reference TRBV7-3 and TRBJ1-6, is GAGVSQTPSNKVTEKGKYVELRCDPISGHTALYWYRQSLGQGPEFLIYFQGTGAADDSGLPNDRFFAVRPEGSVSTLKIQRTERGDSAVYLCASSLIGTGVSPLHFGNGTRLTVT.

There are many counts of this clonotype. An end of the junction does not agree with germline; a read error may underlie this. The gene calls are TRBV7-7 and TRBJ2-3; D gene uncertain. CDR1 and CDR2 (germline): SSHAT, FNYEAQ (reference sequence). The CDR3 has 13 residues. Written as DNA, the CDR3 is TGTGCTAGCAGCTTGAACTCCGCAGATACGCAGTATTTT. As protein: CASSLNSADTQYF.

This clonotype was counted ten times or more. The chain links TRBV7-2 to TRBJ2-7; perhaps TRBD2 as D (6 bases). Per the germline V gene, CDR1 is SGHTA and CDR2 is FQGNSA. The CDR3 contains 13 residues. The V end was cut by 3 bases, the J end by 3 bases, with 9 bases between. CDR3 sequence: CASSLLGGYEQYF. The CDR3 nucleotides read TGTGCCAGCAGCTTGTTGGGGGGCTACGAGCAGTACTTC. Together with reference TRBV7-2 and TRBJ2-7, the CDR3 gives the full variable domain: GAGVSQSPSNKVTEKGKDVELRCDPISGHTALYWYRQSLGQGLEFLIYFQGNSAPDKSGLPSDRFSAERTGGSVSTLTIQRTQQEDSAVYLCASSLLGGYEQYFGPGTRLTVT.

This clonotype came up many times. The chain links TRBV27 to TRBJ1-6; 8 nucleotides match TRBD1. V lost 7 bases and J lost 6; bases outside the gene matches: 5. The CDR3 has 14 residues. CDR1 and CDR2 from the germline V gene are MNHEY and SMNVEV (reference sequence). The CDR3 region is CASTFGQGNSPLHF. CDR3 in DNA: TGTGCCAGCACATTTGGACAGGGTAATTCACCCCTCCACTTT.

This clonotype appeared a few times. The CDR3 DNA reads TGCAGTGCTAGGGGACTAGCGGCCCTAGATACGCAGTATTTT. Amino acids: CSARGLAALDTQYF. This rearrangement joins TRBV20-1 to TRBJ2-3, with 11 bases lining up with TRBD2. The CDR3 is made up of 14 amino acids. The junction had 4 bases not matched to a gene; V was cut back by 3 bases and J by 5 bases. CDR1 and CDR2 (germline): DFQATT, SNEGSKA (reference sequence).